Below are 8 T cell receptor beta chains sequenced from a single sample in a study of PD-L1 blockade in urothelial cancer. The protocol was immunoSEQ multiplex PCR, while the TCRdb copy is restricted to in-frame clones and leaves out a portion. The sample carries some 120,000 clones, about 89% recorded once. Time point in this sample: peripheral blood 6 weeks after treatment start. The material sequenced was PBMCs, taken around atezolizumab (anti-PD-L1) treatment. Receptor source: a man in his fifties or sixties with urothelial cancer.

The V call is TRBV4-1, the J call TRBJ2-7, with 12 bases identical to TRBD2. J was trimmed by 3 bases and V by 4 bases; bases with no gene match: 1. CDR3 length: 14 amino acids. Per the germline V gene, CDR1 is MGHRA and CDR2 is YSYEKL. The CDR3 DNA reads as TGCGCCAGCAGCCCACTAGCGGGGGGCTACGAGCAGTACTTC. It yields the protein CASSPLAGGYEQYF.

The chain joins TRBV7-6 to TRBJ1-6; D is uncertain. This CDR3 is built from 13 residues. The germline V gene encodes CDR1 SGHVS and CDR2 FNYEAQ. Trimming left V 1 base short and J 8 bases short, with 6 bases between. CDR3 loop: CASSLGAHSPLHF. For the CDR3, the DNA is TGTGCCAGCAGCTTAGGCGCTCATTCACCCCTCCACTTT.

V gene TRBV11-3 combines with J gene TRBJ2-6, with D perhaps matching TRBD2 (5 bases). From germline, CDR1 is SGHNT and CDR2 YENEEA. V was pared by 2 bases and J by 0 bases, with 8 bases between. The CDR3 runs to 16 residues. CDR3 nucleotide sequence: TGTGCCAGCAGCTTATCGGGGATCTCTGGGGCCAACGTCCTGACTTTC. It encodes CASSLSGISGANVLTF.

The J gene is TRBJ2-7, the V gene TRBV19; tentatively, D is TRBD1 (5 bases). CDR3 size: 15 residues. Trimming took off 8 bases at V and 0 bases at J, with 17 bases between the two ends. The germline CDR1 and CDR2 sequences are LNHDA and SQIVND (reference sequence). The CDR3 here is CASGDRGTSSYEQYF. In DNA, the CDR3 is TGTGCCAGTGGAGATAGGGGTACCAGCTCCTACGAGCAGTACTTC.

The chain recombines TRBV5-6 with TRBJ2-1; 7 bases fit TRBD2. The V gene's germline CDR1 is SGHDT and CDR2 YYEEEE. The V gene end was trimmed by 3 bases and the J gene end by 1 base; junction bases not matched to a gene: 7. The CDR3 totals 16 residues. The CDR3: CASSWTSGGSYNEQFF. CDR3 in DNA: TGTGCCAGCAGCTGGACTTCGGGGGGTTCCTACAATGAGCAGTTCTTC.

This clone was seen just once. CDR3 sequence: CATRDRDYEQYF. Written as DNA, the CDR3 is TGTGCCACCCGGGACAGGGACTACGAGCAGTACTTC. The V gene is TRBV10-3, the J gene TRBJ2-7; 9 bases match TRBD1. V dropped 10 bases and J dropped 3; count of bases not matched to a gene: 4. Germline loops: CDR1 ENHRY, CDR2 SYGVKD. This CDR3 comprises 12 residues.

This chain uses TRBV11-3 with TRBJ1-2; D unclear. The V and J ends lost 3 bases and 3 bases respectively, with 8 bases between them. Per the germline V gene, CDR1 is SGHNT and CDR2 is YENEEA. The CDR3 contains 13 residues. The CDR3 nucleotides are TGTGCCAGCAGCTTCCCCCAGGACTATGGCTACACCTTC. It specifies CASSFPQDYGYTF.

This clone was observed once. The CDR3 DNA is TGTGCCAGCAGCTTCACTAACAATGAGCAGTTCTTC. Its protein product is CASSFTNNEQFF. The rearrangement joins TRBV11-2 to TRBJ2-1; no definite D call. The CDR3 contains 12 residues. Germline CDR1 is SGHAT and CDR2 is FQNNGV. The V end was cut by 3 bases, the J end by 5 bases, with 5 bases between.